This passage covers 20 T cell receptor beta chains from one sample sequenced in a study of glioma-infiltrating T cells after dendritic cell vaccination. Profiled with immunoSEQ multiplex PCR; TCRdb holds only in-frame clones, not every one. The sample includes 93,000 or so clones, 75% to 85% of them seen just once. Sample: blood, taken before dendritic cell vaccination. These TCRs come from a human donor with glioblastoma.

This chain uses TRBV6-1 with TRBJ2-1, with 9 nucleotides matching TRBD2. The CDR3 is 18 residues long. V gave up 0 bases and J gave up 2 bases; unmatched junction bases: 8. Germline V CDR1 and CDR2: MNHNS, SASEGT. The CDR3: CASSEALGGGGAYNEQFF. In DNA form, the CDR3 reads TGTGCCAGCAGTGAAGCGCTAGGGGGCGGGGGGGCCTACAATGAGCAGTTCTTC.

The chain is built from TRBV19 and TRBJ2-5; tentative D call: TRBD1 (6 bases). The CDR3 sequence is 13 residues long. Germline CDR1 is LNHDA and CDR2 is SQIVND (reference sequence). The V end was cut by 7 bases, the J end by 5 bases, with 14 bases between. The CDR3 DNA reads TGTGCCAGTACTATGGGGGCGGAGGAGACCCAGTACTTC. Translating it yields CASTMGAEETQYF.

The rearrangement joins TRBV18 to TRBJ1-1; D gene uncertain. The CDR3 has 15 amino acids. CDR1 and CDR2 from the germline V gene are KGHSH and LQKENI. Trimming took off 1 base at V and 1 base at J, with 10 bases between the two ends. This CDR3 is CASSPRTNRNTEAFF. The CDR3 coding sequence is TGTGCCAGCTCACCACGTACGAACAGGAACACTGAAGCTTTCTTT.

By share, this clone counts as medium-sized. The chain couples TRBV7-9 to TRBJ2-7; 7 bases are a match to TRBD1. Germline CDR1 reads SEHNR; CDR2 reads FQNEAQ (reference sequence). J lost 3 bases, V lost 5 bases, and 4 bases had no gene match. The CDR3 is 13 residues long. The CDR3 coding sequence is TGTGCCAGCAGCCCGGGACAGTTCTACGAGCAGTACTTC. This gives the protein CASSPGQFYEQYF.

The chain joins TRBV11-3 to TRBJ1-2; 9 positions agree with TRBD1. The CDR3 covers 16 residues. V was clipped by 2 bases and J by 5 bases; unmatched bases: 9. Germline V gene sequence: CDR1 SGHNT, CDR2 YENEEA. The CDR3 coding sequence is TGTGCCAGCAGCTTATTGGGACAGGGACGTTGGTATGGCTACACCTTC. Translation: CASSLLGQGRWYGYTF.

V usage is TRBV9 and J usage is TRBJ1-4; TRBD1 aligns across 7 bases. The CDR3 is 15 amino acids. The J segment lost 8 bases and the V segment lost 0 bases, leaving 7 bases of the junction unmatched. Germline V CDR1 and CDR2: SGDLS, YYNGEE. DNA of the CDR3: TGTGCCAGCAGCGTAGGGAGGGGGCGGGGAGAAAAACTGTTTTTT. This codes for CASSVGRGRGEKLFF.

This rearrangement joins TRBV6-5 to TRBJ2-1; possibly TRBD2 for D (5 bases). This CDR3 is built from 13 residues. Per the germline V gene, CDR1 is MNHEY and CDR2 is SVGAGI. The V gene lost 8 bases and the J gene lost 1 base, with 9 bases spanning the gap. The CDR3 DNA reads as TGTGCCAGCGCCGGGGTATCCTACAATGAGCAGTTCTTC. This sequence encodes CASAGVSYNEQFF.

This chain joins TRBV4-2 and TRBJ1-2, with D maybe TRBD1 (5 bases). Trimming shortened V by 4 bases and J by 7 bases, and 13 bases separated the two germline ends. Germline values: CDR1 LGHNA, CDR2 YNFKEQ. The CDR3 extends over 13 amino acids. The CDR3 DNA is TGTGCCAGCAGCCGCGACAGTACAACTGGCTACACCTTC. Residues: CASSRDSTTGYTF.

The gene calls are TRBV6-1 and TRBJ1-1; D unresolved. Germline CDR1 and CDR2: MNHNS and SASEGT. The V gene lost 3 bases and the J gene lost 3 bases, with 5 bases spanning the gap. The length of the CDR3 is 12 residues. The CDR3 sequence: CASSDRDTEAFF. In DNA, the CDR3 is TGTGCCAGCAGTGATCGGGACACTGAAGCTTTCTTT.

The chain is built from TRBV6-5 and TRBJ2-7; a weak D match, TRBD2 (6 bases). V was cut by 6 bases and J by 6 bases, with 12 bases left in between. The germline gives CDR1 MNHEY, CDR2 SVGAGI. The CDR3 consists of 12 residues. CDR3 DNA: TGTGCCAGCAGAAAAAAGGGAGGCGAGCAGTACTTC. Its translation: CASRKKGGEQYF.

This sequence joins TRBV19 and TRBJ2-1; 9 bases are a match to TRBD2. J lost 10 bases, V lost 1 base, and 5 bases had no gene match. Per germline, CDR1 LNHDA and CDR2 SQIVND (reference sequence). This CDR3 is 14 amino acids long. The CDR3 reads CASSIVAGVPEQFF. The CDR3 bases are TGTGCCAGTAGTATAGTAGCGGGAGTCCCCGAGCAGTTCTTC.

The chain recombines TRBV28 with TRBJ2-7, with 7 positions matching TRBD1. The CDR3 runs 18 residues. V lost 7 bases to trimming and J lost 4 bases; unmatched junction nucleotides: 22. Germline CDR1 MDHEN, CDR2 SYDVKM. DNA of the CDR3: TGTGCCAGCACCAATCCCGTTGCCGTGGGACAGCTAAAGTACGAGCAGTACTTC. It translates to CASTNPVAVGQLKYEQYF.

The genes are TRBV6-1 and TRBJ1-1; D is undetermined. CDR3 length: 14 residues. V was cut by 9 bases and J by 3 bases, with 17 bases left in between. Per the germline V gene, CDR1 is MNHNS and CDR2 is SASEGT. This CDR3 reads CASCRREGHTEAFF. CDR3 bases: TGTGCCAGTTGCCGGAGGGAGGGCCACACTGAAGCTTTCTTT.

The V and J genes are TRBV15 and TRBJ1-5; TRBD1 might be the D (6 bases). Looked up from germline, CDR1 is LNHNV and CDR2 is YYDKDF (reference sequence). The CDR3 has 15 residues. Trimming left V 2 bases short and J 8 bases short, with 16 bases between. CDR3 DNA: TGTGCCACCAGCAGACGATTGACAGGCCTCGAGCCCCAGCATTTT. Encoded protein: CATSRRLTGLEPQHF.

There are a few counts of this clone. This rearrangement joins TRBV7-8 to TRBJ1-1; maybe TRBD1 (6 bases). CDR1 and CDR2 (germline): SGHVS, FQNEAQ. This CDR3 region has 15 residues. Trimming removed 5 bases from V and 5 bases from J, with 18 bases in between. CDR3 DNA: TGTGCCAGCAGCCGATCAGGGGCGGGCGGGACTGAAGCTTTCTTT. It is translated as CASSRSGAGGTEAFF.

This chain links TRBV30 with TRBJ1-2; no clear D. The V gene lost 0 bases and the J gene lost 3 bases, with 5 bases spanning the gap. Germline V CDR1 and CDR2: GTSNPN, SVGIG (reference sequence). CDR3 length equals 12 residues. This CDR3 reads CAWSVSDYGYTF. In DNA, the CDR3 is TGTGCCTGGAGTGTCTCAGACTATGGCTACACCTTC.

V usage is TRBV6-6 and J usage is TRBJ1-6, with D possibly being TRBD1 (6 bases). CDR1 is MNHNY, CDR2 SVGAGI, per germline (reference sequence). The CDR3 covers 13 residues. CDR3 amino acids: CAIEQGYNSPLHF. The CDR3 DNA sequence: TGTGCTATAGAACAGGGTTATAATTCACCCCTCCACTTT.

In DNA form, the CDR3 reads TGCGCCAGCAGGATAACTCCTACCGGGACAGGGGGCGGAAACACCATATATTTT. It encodes CASRITPTGTGGGNTIYF. J is TRBJ1-3 and V is TRBV5-1, with 12 nucleotides matching TRBD1. The CDR3 spans 18 residues. V was clipped by 5 bases and J by 4 bases; unmatched bases: 13. Germline CDR1 reads SGHRS; CDR2 reads YFSETQ.

The chain links TRBV7-3 to TRBJ2-6; 11 bases match TRBD1. Losses at the gene ends were 4 bases for V and 2 bases for J; bases not matched to a gene: 4. The CDR3 totals 17 residues. The V gene's germline CDR1 is SGHTA and CDR2 FQGTGA. CDR3 amino acids: CASSSGQGAPGANVLTF. CDR3 nucleotides: TGTGCCAGCAGCTCCGGACAGGGGGCGCCTGGGGCCAACGTCCTGACTTTC.

This chain connects TRBV2 to TRBJ2-2, with 7 nucleotides matching TRBD1. V lost 6 bases, J lost 0 bases, and 4 bases stayed unmatched. The CDR3 extends over 15 amino acids. Germline CDR1 is SNHLY and CDR2 is FYNNEI. This CDR3 is CASSPGTANTGELFF. The CDR3 DNA reads as TGTGCCAGCAGCCCCGGGACAGCGAACACCGGGGAGCTGTTTTTT.